This TCR beta chain was obtained from a study of response to subunit inactivated influenza vaccine. This CDR3 has 15 amino acids. Germline V lookup: CDR1 SNHLY, CDR2 FYNNEI. Trimming took 10 bases from V and 8 from J, leaving 24 bases between them. In TCRdb, the RT-PCR reads were re-called with MiXCR into one record per CDR3 protein. The repertoire holds 150,000 to 200,000 distinct CDR3 sequences, with 10% to 15% as singletons. This clonotype has more than one count but fewer than ten. The data also belong to a second study, concerning T cells expressing NK-cell markers. That report notes: UMIs were included in TCR beta cDNA generated by 5'RACE template switching. Sorted T-cell subsets CD3+CD56+NKG2C+, CD3+CD56+NKG2C- and CD3+CD56-NKG2C+ were TCR beta-sequenced. The study sequenced eight donors, seven HCMV-seropositive and one seronegative. Only alpha-beta TCR T cells were sorted in several experiments, using an anti-gamma-delta TCR antibody. Whether expanded NKG2C+ T cell clones recognized HCMV stayed uncertain.

The specimen comprised CD8+ T cells sorted from PBMCs, sampled approximately 12 days after vaccination. This chain uses TRBV2 with TRBJ2-1; D is perhaps TRBD1 or TRBD2 (5 bases each). This TCR derives from a man aged 50-59 years who received an inactivated influenza vaccine. The CDR3 coding sequence is TGTGCCACCCGACCGGGACCAACGGGTTCGGATGAGCAGTTCTTC. It specifies CATRPGPTGSDEQFF.